This TCR beta chain was sequenced in a study of spatial heterogeneity in lung cancer. Study information: Patients with untreated early-stage non-small cell lung cancer, numbering 72, were the donors. Study results and limitations: Detection of ubiquitous tumor TCRs in blood was higher at resection than follow-up.

CDR3 size: 15 residues. The ends were cut back, 1 base at V and 3 bases at J, with 7 bases in the middle. Per the germline V gene, CDR1 is SNHLY and CDR2 is FYNNEI. In this sample, this clonotype turned up a few times. Its specificity is not known. The study tagged each TCR cDNA molecule with a unique molecular identifier. TCRdb passed the 5' RACE reads through MiXCR, listing each CDR3 protein once. The sample shows about 41,000 distinct CDR3 sequences, about 10% of them seen only once. Documented time point: blood at routine non-recurrence follow-up after resection. Whole RNA was taken from tumor, nontumor lung or frozen PBMC; it was then sequenced unsorted.

The sequencing used PBMCs, collected at follow-up. The clonotype originates from a female donor with early-stage non-small cell lung cancer. The chain joins TRBV2 to TRBJ1-6; D remains ambiguous. The chain's CDR3 is CASSEEAIYNSPLHF. CDR3 DNA: TGTGCCAGCAGTGAAGAGGCGATCTATAATTCACCCCTCCACTTT. Together with reference TRBV2 and TRBJ1-6, the CDR3 gives the full variable domain: EPEVTQTPSHQVTQMGQEVILRCVPISNHLYFYWYRQILGQKVEFLVSFYNNEISEKSEIFDDQFSVERPDGSNFTLKIRSTKLEDSAMYFCASSEEAIYNSPLHFGNGTRLTVT.